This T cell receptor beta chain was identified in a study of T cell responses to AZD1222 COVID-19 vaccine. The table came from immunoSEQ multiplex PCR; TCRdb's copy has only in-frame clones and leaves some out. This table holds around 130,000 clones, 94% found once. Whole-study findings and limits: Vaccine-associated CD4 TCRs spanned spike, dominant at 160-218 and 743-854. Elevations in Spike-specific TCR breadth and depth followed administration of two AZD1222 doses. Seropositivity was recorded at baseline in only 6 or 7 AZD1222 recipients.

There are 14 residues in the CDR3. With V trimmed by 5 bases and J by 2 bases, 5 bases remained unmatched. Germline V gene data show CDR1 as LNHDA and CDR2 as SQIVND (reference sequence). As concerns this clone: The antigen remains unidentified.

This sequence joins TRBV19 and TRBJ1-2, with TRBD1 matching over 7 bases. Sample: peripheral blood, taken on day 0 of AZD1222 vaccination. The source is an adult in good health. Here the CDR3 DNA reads TGTGCCAGTAGTCCTGCACAGGGGAACTATGGCTACACCTTC. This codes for CASSPAQGNYGYTF.